Listed here is a single T cell receptor beta chain. The record originates from a study of blood T cell repertoires in COVID-19. Study-wide context: Sources were T cells, B-cell-depleted T cells, or PBMCs; the material itself was cDNA or gDNA.

V lost 3 bases and J lost 6; bases outside the gene matches: 6. The CDR3 spans 14 residues. CDR1 is SGDLS and CDR2 is YYNGEE in the germline V gene. Only in-frame clones appear in the TCRdb table, and some are missing; sequencing was by immunoSEQ multiplex PCR. The sample has around 330,000 clones, 70% to 90% seen once; the top ten hold roughly a tenth. Specimen: PBMCs or T cells enriched from blood (not recorded which). The chain couples TRBV9 to TRBJ2-5, with 9 bases aligning to TRBD1. This clonotype was sampled from a middle-aged woman who had recovered from COVID-19. CDR3 sequence: CASSEQGAVKTQYF. The CDR3 DNA sequence: TGTGCCAGCAGCGAACAGGGGGCGGTGAAGACCCAGTACTTC.